This TCR beta chain was profiled in a study of blood T cell repertoires in COVID-19 (dated by TCRdb to 2018 to 2021). The study in broad terms: Collaborator samples came from the United States, Italy and Spain and covered acute and convalescent phases of COVID-19. Samples came from the ongoing ImmuneRACE study (first 160 participants) plus 1,254 subjects from 6 global collaborators. Where available, HLA class I and class II types were obtained from metadata supplied by the sample provider rather than from assay-based typing. The repertoires were made available in a free public database intended to serve as a resource for research on the immune response to SARS-CoV-2. The material from the prospective study consisted of cDNA or gDNA derived from T cells, B-cell-depleted T cells, or PBMCs. Subjects who had been exposed to COVID-19, were actively infected with it, or had recovered from it provided the deeply sampled blood TCRbeta repertoires that made up the dataset. Nearly every sample came with metadata listing a de-identified subject ID, COVID-19 status, age in years and sex.

The CDR3 measures 13 amino acids from cysteine to phenylalanine. This entry keeps only the CDR3 DNA: 39 bases, framed from base 1. V is cut by 5 bases and J by 2 bases, and the space between the germline ends is 9 bases. The CDR1 and CDR2 encoded by the germline V gene are SGHTA and FQGNSA. Findings and caveats that apply to the study as a whole: How much clinical and demographic metadata was included differed by source and by participant, and the metadata was provided uncurated.

About this clone itself: It lacks a known antigen. No base-level quality is on record; no much larger clone is a single base apart. This sample includes further DNA sequences coding for the same CDR3.

TCRbeta CDR3 regions were amplified from genomic DNA using the immunoSEQ Assay, a bias-controlled multiplex PCR. The source study handled its data this way. The number of nucleated cells in each sample was estimated from the amplification of reference gene primers within the assay. To quantify the absolute abundance of each unique TCRbeta CDR3 rearrangement, sequence reads were collapsed and filtered. For each sample, productive Simpson clonality was calculated as the square root of Simpson's diversity index over productive rearrangements. The table comes from immuneACCESS by way of TCRdb, which keeps in-frame sequences with V and J called. Part of the clones is missing from these tables; in studies checked, under half for an unresolved V gene and the rest for unknown reasons. That table is the source of V, J and clone size, and D and trimming were worked out from the DNA. This sample gives 250,000 to 300,000 clones in total; around 90% of them show up just once. The biggest ten clones account for 2.2% of the sample.

Another Seattle source contributed samples from volunteer blood donors who had recovered from COVID-19. Whole blood was collected in K2EDTA tubes by collaborating institutions according to the institutions' own protocols. For TCRbeta analysis, collaborator samples were shipped as frozen whole blood, as isolated PBMCs, or as DNA extracted from either sample type. This sequence originates from a woman between 45 and 60 years old who had recovered from COVID-19. Sequenced sample: peripheral blood. The receptor chain draws on TRBV7-2 and TRBJ1-1; the D gene is unclear. The CDR3 has the sequence CASSPGRNTEAFF. The bases are TGTGCCAGCAGCCCAGGAAGAAACACTGAAGCTTTCTTT.